Listed here are 11 T cell receptor beta chains from one sample, sequenced in a study of shared clonotypes between healthy human individuals (dated by TCRdb to between 2020 and 2021). The library came from the immunoSEQ multiplex PCR assay. Entries here come from immuneACCESS through TCRdb and include only in-frame sequences with V and J called. Some clones fail to appear in such tables; in the studies checked, an unresolved V gene covers under half of the shortfall, and the cause of the remainder is unknown. This sample is represented by about 1 million clones; about 75% of them were singletons. The ten largest make up over 1.3% of the sample. Specimen: memory CD4+ T cells sorted from blood. The intended sense of this specimen's cell subset or site label: CD45RA-negative fraction. The receptors originated from a man aged 18 to 29 in good health.

The J gene is TRBJ1-6, the V gene TRBV19, with 7 bases aligning to TRBD1. Germline CDR1 LNHDA, CDR2 SQIVND (reference sequence). The CDR3 has 14 residues. Trimming removed 7 bases from V and 10 bases from J; junction bases left unmatched: 10. The CDR3 is CASKGRQGESPLHF. The CDR3 nucleotides read TGTGCCAGTAAGGGTCGACAGGGAGAATCACCCCTCCACTTT. Together with reference TRBV19 and TRBJ1-6, the CDR3 gives the full variable domain: DGGITQSPKYLFRKEGQNVTLSCEQNLNHDAMYWYRQDPGQGLRLIYYSQIVNDFQKGDIAEGYSVSREKKESFPLTVTSAQKNPTAFYLCASKGRQGESPLHFGNGTRLTVT.

This clone was counted a few times. This rearrangement joins TRBV2 to TRBJ2-7, with TRBD1 matching 11 bases. The CDR3 is 15 amino acids. V shed 0 bases and J 6 bases; nucleotides not matched to a gene: 4. Germline V gene lookup returns CDR1 SNHLY and CDR2 FYNNEI. The CDR3 reads CASSEARTGGVEQYF. The CDR3 DNA sequence: TGTGCCAGCAGTGAAGCCAGGACAGGGGGCGTCGAGCAGTACTTC.

The chain is built from TRBV5-4 and TRBJ1-2, with D tentatively TRBD1 (6 bases). CDR1 SGHNT and CDR2 YYREEE come from the germline V gene (reference sequence). This CDR3 spans 12 amino acids. Trimming took off 2 bases at V and 7 bases at J, with 9 bases between the two ends. CDR3 protein: CASSLQGSGYTF. In DNA form, the CDR3 reads TGTGCCAGCAGCTTACAGGGATCTGGCTACACCTTC.

The J gene is TRBJ2-5, the V gene TRBV27; D is possibly TRBD2 (6 bases). This CDR3 region has 16 residues. V dropped 6 bases and J dropped 5 bases, with 22 bases sitting between them. The germline gives CDR1 MNHEY, CDR2 SMNVEV (reference sequence). The CDR3 protein is CASRPSGVGSEETQYF. In nucleotides, the CDR3 is TGTGCCAGCAGACCCTCGGGAGTTGGTTCGGAGGAGACCCAGTACTTC.

V usage is TRBV5-6 and J usage is TRBJ1-1; 9 bases map to TRBD1. Unmatched junction bases numbered 6, after V lost 3 bases and J lost 0 bases. Per germline, CDR1 SGHDT and CDR2 YYEEEE. This CDR3 has 16 amino acids. The CDR3 DNA reads as TGTGCCAGCAGCTGGGGGACAGGGAAAGTGAACACTGAAGCTTTCTTT. Amino acid sequence: CASSWGTGKVNTEAFF.

The chain employs TRBV5-1 and TRBJ2-3; D gene ambiguous. The CDR3 covers 13 residues. Germline V gives CDR1 SGHRS, CDR2 YFSETQ. Trimming cost V 7 bases and J 2 bases, with 11 bases left between them. CDR3 DNA sequence: TGCGCCAGCGGCAACCAGAACACAGATACGCAGTATTTT. Its translation is CASGNQNTDTQYF.

The chain has TRBV11-2 and TRBJ2-5, with TRBD1 identical over 8 bases. Germline values: CDR1 SGHAT, CDR2 FQNNGV. The CDR3 length is 14 residues. V gave up 5 bases and J gave up 3 bases; unmatched junction bases: 5. The CDR3 sequence: CASSPWTGKETQYF. In DNA form, the CDR3 reads TGTGCCAGCAGCCCCTGGACAGGGAAAGAGACCCAGTACTTC. The complete variable domain, with remaining parts taken from reference TRBV11-2 and TRBJ2-5, reads EAGVAQSPRYKIIEKRQSVAFWCNPISGHATLYWYQQILGQGPKLLIQFQNNGVVDDSQLPKDRFSAERLKGVDSTLKIQPAKLEDSAVYLCASSPWTGKETQYFGPGTRLLVL.

This chain links TRBV7-4 with TRBJ2-7; D unclear. CDR1 is SGHVT, CDR2 SQSDAQ, per germline. Trimming shortened V by 5 bases and J by 3 bases, and 20 bases separated the two germline ends. CDR3 size: 16 residues. Here the CDR3 reads CASSPDTESRLYEQYF. The CDR3 bases are TGTGCCAGCAGCCCTGATACAGAGTCCCGTCTCTACGAGCAGTACTTC.

This clone was counted only a few times. This sequence joins TRBV30 and TRBJ2-2, with 9 bases that match TRBD2. This CDR3 is built from 15 residues. J lost 5 bases, V lost 2 bases, and 6 bases had no gene match. Germline V gives CDR1 GTSNPN, CDR2 SVGIG (reference sequence). CDR3 sequence (DNA): TGTGCCTGGAGTTCCGGGACTAGCAGTACCGGGGAGCTGTTTTTT. Protein: CAWSSGTSSTGELFF.

This clone was picked up one time. The chain is built from TRBV5-6 and TRBJ2-5; D unresolved. The end of the DNA is better explained by TRBJ2-7, so the J call may be wrong. Germline lookup yields CDR1 SGHDT and CDR2 YYEEEE. The CDR3 runs 14 residues. The CDR3 bases are TGTGCCAGCAGCTTGGCCCGCTTGAGCGACGAGCAGTACTTC. Residues: CASSLARLSDEQYF.

The J gene is TRBJ2-3, the V gene TRBV5-4; TRBD1 matches 9 bases. Looked up from germline, CDR1 is SGHNT and CDR2 is YYREEE (reference sequence). V was pared by 5 bases and J by 1 base, with 8 bases of the junction left unmatched. The CDR3 runs 16 residues. This CDR3 reads CASSSPTGGGTDTQYF. DNA of the CDR3: TGTGCCAGCAGTTCACCTACAGGGGGCGGCACAGATACGCAGTATTTT.